Following are 31 T cell receptor beta chains from one sample sequenced in a study of blood T cell repertoires in COVID-19. The table came from immunoSEQ multiplex PCR; TCRdb's copy has only in-frame clones and leaves some out. The table has about 250,000 clones, about 80% seen once; the top ten hold about 8.1%. Input material: peripheral blood. These receptors all stem from an older man with acute or convalescent COVID-19.

This chain connects TRBV6-9 to TRBJ2-7; no definite D call. The germline V gene encodes CDR1 MNHGY and CDR2 SVAAGI. The ends were cut back, 8 bases at V and 0 bases at J, with 14 bases in the middle. The CDR3 is 14 amino acids. Here the CDR3 DNA reads TGTGCCAGCCATACCCACACAAGCTCCTACGAGCAGTACTTC. It translates to CASHTHTSSYEQYF.

The CDR3 loop reads CASSLLVRAVSGRAPEQFF. The CDR3 DNA sequence: TGCGCCAGCAGCTTGCTTGTTCGGGCAGTTAGCGGGAGGGCCCCTGAGCAGTTCTTC. The V call is TRBV5-1, the J call TRBJ2-1; 11 bases align to TRBD2. Trimming at V came to 1 base and at J to 9 bases, leaving 18 bases not matched to a gene. In germline, CDR1 is SGHRS, CDR2 YFSETQ. CDR3 size: 19 residues.

This chain connects TRBV12-3 or TRBV12-4 to TRBJ1-3; no clear D gene. The length of the CDR3 is 12 residues. The V gene lost 5 bases and the J gene lost 2 bases, with 4 bases spanning the gap. CDR3 loop: CASSVTGNTIYF. In nucleotides, the CDR3 is TGTGCCAGCAGTGTAACTGGAAACACCATATATTTT.

This clone came up many times. The V gene is TRBV24-1, the J gene TRBJ2-7; 8 bases are a match to TRBD1. V dropped 9 bases and J dropped 1; count of bases not matched to a gene: 4. This CDR3 is 13 amino acids long. The germline V gene has CDR1 KGHDR and CDR2 SFDVKD. As DNA, the CDR3 is TGTGCCACCCAGGGGGCCGGATCCTACGAGCAGTACTTC. It yields the protein CATQGAGSYEQYF.

The CDR3 DNA reads as TGTGCCAGTAGCCGAAGACAGAACGACTACGAGCAGTACTTC. Residues: CASSRRQNDYEQYF. The chain couples TRBV19 to TRBJ2-7; tentative D call: TRBD1 (5 bases). Per germline, CDR1 LNHDA and CDR2 SQIVND (reference sequence). This CDR3 has 14 residues. Trimming shortened V by 6 bases and J by 3 bases, and 15 bases separated the two germline ends.

The V call is TRBV15, the J call TRBJ1-5; 9 bases agree with TRBD1. The germline V gene encodes CDR1 LNHNV and CDR2 YYDKDF (reference sequence). The CDR3 extends over 15 amino acids. Germline trimming cut 2 bases from V and 5 bases from J; bases unmatched to any gene: 4. The CDR3 DNA sequence: TGTGCCACCAGCAGATCCGGGACAGGGTATCAGCCCCAGCATTTT. Amino acid sequence: CATSRSGTGYQPQHF.

The V gene is TRBV5-1, the J gene TRBJ2-3, with 8 bases matching TRBD1. The CDR3 has 15 amino acids. Looked up from germline, CDR1 is SGHRS and CDR2 is YFSETQ. Losses at the gene ends were 0 bases for V and 6 bases for J; bases not matched to a gene: 6. The DNA of the CDR3 is TGCGCCAGCAGCTTGGGGGGACAGGCGAGGGATACGCAGTATTTT. This codes for CASSLGGQARDTQYF.

The CDR3 DNA follows: TGTGCCAGCAGCTTAGCTCTCGAACGCCTGACAGGCCACTATGGCTACACCTTC. It codes for CASSLALERLTGHYGYTF. V usage is TRBV7-8 and J usage is TRBJ1-2, with a weak D call TRBD1 (6 bases). The CDR3 runs 18 residues. Trimming removed 0 bases from V and 3 bases from J, with 20 bases in between. CDR1 SGHVS and CDR2 FQNEAQ come from the germline V gene.

This clone was counted once. This rearrangement joins TRBV27 to TRBJ1-1; the D is unclear. The V end was cut by 6 bases, the J end by 5 bases, with 13 bases between. The CDR3 contains 13 residues. The germline gives CDR1 MNHEY, CDR2 SMNVEV (reference sequence). CDR3 amino acids: CASRLLAGTEAFF. As DNA, the CDR3 is TGTGCCAGCAGACTATTAGCGGGGACTGAAGCTTTCTTT.

The J gene is TRBJ2-5, the V gene TRBV7-8; the match to TRBD1 covers 8 bases. V lost 6 bases, J lost 1 base, and 4 bases stayed unmatched. Germline lookup yields CDR1 SGHVS and CDR2 FQNEAQ. The CDR3 runs to 14 residues. CDR3 nucleotide sequence: TGTGCCAGCAGAGGACAGGGTGGCCAAGAGACCCAGTACTTC. This encodes CASRGQGGQETQYF.

V is TRBV7-3 and J is TRBJ2-5; D uncertain. V was trimmed by 5 bases and J by 4 bases, leaving 14 bases between them. Germline CDR1 and CDR2: SGHTA and FQGTGA. The CDR3 runs to 14 residues. The CDR3 bases are TGTGCCAGCAGCCCCTCCTCCGGCGGAGAGACCCAGTACTTC. Its protein product is CASSPSSGGETQYF.

The chain uses TRBV21-1 and TRBJ2-6; no DNA check was done on the table's D call, TRBD2. TRBV21-1 is tagged as a pseudogene. The CDR3 extends over 17 amino acids. The CDR3 nucleotides are TGTGCCAGGGACCGGGGAGGCTCTCTCTCTGGGGCCAACGTCCTGACTTTC. Protein product: CARDRGGSLSGANVLTF.

The chain combines TRBV27 with TRBJ1-6; TRBD1 agrees at 10 bases. The junction had 6 bases not matched to a gene; V was cut back by 2 bases and J by 11 bases. In germline, CDR1 is MNHEY, CDR2 SMNVEV (reference sequence). The CDR3 has 15 residues. CDR3 DNA: TGTGCCAGCAGTTTAATATCGACAGGGGGCACACCCCTCCACTTT. Translating it yields CASSLISTGGTPLHF.

This clone was seen once. This chain uses TRBV3-1 (or the pseudogene TRBV3-2) with TRBJ2-5; 12 bases map to TRBD2. Germline values: CDR1 LGHDT, CDR2 YNNKEL (reference sequence). Trimming took 11 bases from V and 5 from J; bases not matched to a gene: 6. This CDR3 has 13 amino acids. The CDR3 loop is CAVRTSGKETQYF. DNA for the CDR3: TGTGCCGTAAGGACTAGCGGGAAGGAGACCCAGTACTTC.

Note on this clone: The same CDR3 is also encoded by other DNA sequences in this sample. The genes are TRBV18 and TRBJ2-2; perhaps TRBD2 as D (5 bases). V was clipped by 6 bases and J by 6 bases, with 8 bases between them. Looked up from germline, CDR1 is KGHSH and CDR2 is LQKENI. This CDR3 has 12 residues. DNA of the CDR3: TGTGCCAGCTCCCCGAGGGCCGGGGAGCTGTTTTTT. Translated, it gives CASSPRAGELFF.

The chain couples TRBV5-1 to TRBJ1-6, with a weak D call TRBD1 (5 bases). Deletions cut 3 bases from V and 3 bases from J, with 16 bases between. Germline CDR1 and CDR2: SGHRS and YFSETQ. The CDR3 runs to 17 residues. The CDR3 sequence: CASSSPGGTDYNSPLHF. CDR3 nucleotides: TGCGCCAGCAGCTCACCCGGCGGGACGGACTATAATTCACCCCTCCACTTT.

J is TRBJ1-5 and V is TRBV7-9, with 11 bases lining up with TRBD1. The CDR3 totals 17 residues. Looked up from germline, CDR1 is SEHNR and CDR2 is FQNEAQ (reference sequence). J gave up 5 bases and V 0 bases, and 6 bases lay outside the gene matches. DNA of the CDR3: TGTGCCAGCAGCTTAGCAACCGGGACAGGGGGGCATCAGCCCCAGCATTTT. It translates to CASSLATGTGGHQPQHF.

The chain joins TRBV5-1 to TRBJ1-1; TRBD1 matches 7 bases. The ends lost 4 bases at V and 5 bases at J; junction bases unmatched: 5. This CDR3 has 13 amino acids. Germline V gives CDR1 SGHRS, CDR2 YFSETQ. The CDR3 DNA reads TGCGCCAGCAGCGCAGCAGGGGGTACTGAAGCTTTCTTT. Translation: CASSAAGGTEAFF.

The chain joins TRBV3-1 (or the pseudogene TRBV3-2) to TRBJ1-3; TRBD1 aligns across 7 bases. The germline gives CDR1 LGHDT, CDR2 YNNKEL (reference sequence). Trimming at V came to 0 bases and at J to 1 base, leaving 12 bases not matched to a gene. This CDR3 spans 19 amino acids. The CDR3: CASSQDIRTGVRSGNTIYF. In DNA form, the CDR3 reads TGTGCCAGCAGCCAAGATATCAGAACAGGGGTGAGGTCTGGAAACACCATATATTTT.

The chain couples TRBV11-2 to TRBJ2-1; maybe TRBD1 (6 bases). Germline CDR1 reads SGHAT; CDR2 reads FQNNGV. There are 15 residues in the CDR3. The ends were cut back, 3 bases at V and 3 bases at J, with 12 bases in the middle. CDR3 residues: CASSFGQRIYNEQFF. The CDR3 DNA sequence: TGTGCCAGCAGCTTCGGACAGAGAATCTACAATGAGCAGTTCTTC.

J is TRBJ2-1 and V is TRBV5-6; TRBD2 matches 8 bases. The CDR3 spans 15 residues. V was pared by 0 bases and J by 5 bases, with 4 bases of the junction left unmatched. Germline V gives CDR1 SGHDT, CDR2 YYEEEE. CDR3 nucleotides: TGTGCCAGCAGCTTGGGTCCAGCGGGAGACAATGAGCAGTTCTTC. It is translated as CASSLGPAGDNEQFF.

The chain links TRBV5-1 to TRBJ1-1; TRBD1 might be the D (6 bases). The CDR3 is 14 amino acids. Germline CDR1 reads SGHRS; CDR2 reads YFSETQ. V was shortened by 5 bases and J by 4 bases, with 15 bases between the two germline ends. The CDR3 nucleotides read TGCGCCAGCAGTCTGGACAGCACCTCCACTGAAGCTTTCTTT. Its protein product is CASSLDSTSTEAFF.

The V gene is TRBV5-5, the J gene TRBJ2-3; tentative D call: TRBD2 (6 bases). Trimming took 5 bases from V and 1 from J, leaving 14 bases between them. CDR1 and CDR2 (germline): SGHKS, YYEKEE (reference sequence). This CDR3 is 15 amino acids long. The CDR3 region has the DNA TGTGCCAGCAGGGAGGGGAGTGCGGGCACAGATACGCAGTATTTT. This sequence encodes CASREGSAGTDTQYF. Based on the CDR3 plus reference TRBV5-5 and TRBJ2-3, the full variable domain is DAGVTQSPTHLIKTRGQQVTLRCSPISGHKSVSWYQQVLGQGPQFIFQYYEKEERGRGNFPDRFSARQFPNYSSELNVNALLLGDSALYLCASREGSAGTDTQYFGPGTRLTVL.

This clone has just a few counts. The chain has TRBV30 and TRBJ1-5; the D is unclear. There are 14 residues in the CDR3. V was cut by 2 bases and J by 9 bases, with 17 bases left in between. Per the germline V gene, CDR1 is GTSNPN and CDR2 is SVGIG (reference sequence). CDR3 protein: CAWSRWGGRWPQHF. The CDR3, as DNA: TGTGCCTGGAGTCGTTGGGGAGGCCGGTGGCCCCAGCATTTT.

The V gene is TRBV18, the J gene TRBJ1-2, with D tentatively TRBD1 (5 bases). The CDR3 length is 14 residues. Trimming took 2 bases from V and 3 from J, leaving 10 bases between them. Germline lookup yields CDR1 KGHSH and CDR2 LQKENI. This CDR3 reads CASSPYAGDYGYTF. In DNA form, the CDR3 reads TGTGCCAGCTCACCATATGCGGGGGACTATGGCTACACCTTC.

The V call is TRBV7-9, the J call TRBJ1-4, with TRBD1 matching over 7 bases. Germline-derived CDR1 and CDR2 are SEHNR and FQNEAQ (reference sequence). The CDR3 loop spans 13 amino acids. V lost 5 bases and J lost 10; bases outside the gene matches: 7. The chain's CDR3 is CASSTGTVGKLFF. CDR3 coding DNA: TGTGCCAGCAGCACAGGGACAGTTGGAAAACTGTTTTTT.

V and J are TRBV5-8 and TRBJ2-3, with D possibly TRBD1 on 6 matching bases. The germline V gene encodes CDR1 SGHTS and CDR2 YDEGEE. Trimming removed 0 bases at V and 4 bases at J, with 15 bases between. This CDR3 comprises 16 residues. The CDR3 loop reads CASSLDPGVRADTQYF. In DNA, the CDR3 is TGTGCCAGCAGCTTGGATCCAGGGGTGAGGGCAGATACGCAGTATTTT.

The chain employs TRBV5-1 and TRBJ1-3; the D is unclear. The V gene's germline CDR1 is SGHRS and CDR2 YFSETQ. CDR3 length: 15 residues. Trimming pared 4 bases from V and 0 bases from J, leaving 11 bases between. This CDR3 is CASSPAAGSGNTIYF. The CDR3 bases are TGCGCCAGCAGCCCAGCCGCGGGCTCTGGAAACACCATATATTTT.

The V call is TRBV28, the J call TRBJ1-5, with a weak D call TRBD1 (5 bases). Per germline, CDR1 MDHEN and CDR2 SYDVKM. CDR3 length equals 15 residues. Trimming pared 2 bases from V and 6 bases from J, leaving 14 bases between. CDR3 sequence: CASSLIGGRGQPQHF. CDR3 nucleotides: TGTGCCAGCAGTTTAATCGGGGGGAGAGGTCAGCCCCAGCATTTT.

The chain links TRBV7-2 to TRBJ2-5; TRBD2 matches at 13 bases. CDR3 length equals 17 residues. Losses at the gene ends were 5 bases for V and 4 bases for J; bases not matched to a gene: 10. Germline V lookup: CDR1 SGHTA, CDR2 FQGNSA. The CDR3 coding sequence is TGTGCCAGCAGCAAGACGACTAGCGGGAGGAGGAGAGAGACCCAGTACTTC. Its translation: CASSKTTSGRRRETQYF.

The chain is built from TRBV19 and TRBJ1-5, with D possibly matching TRBD1 (6 bases). This CDR3 contains 15 residues. CDR1 LNHDA and CDR2 SQIVND come from the germline V gene (reference sequence). V lost 2 bases and J lost 5, with 13 bases in between. The DNA of the CDR3 is TGTGCCAGTAGTATACGCGGGGGGGCCTATCAGCCCCAGCATTTT. Translated, it gives CASSIRGGAYQPQHF.